The clone carrying this TCR beta chain was seen a few times. TCR beta sequencing was performed on blood CD8+ and CD4+ T cells. The record originates from a study of CD8 T cells in Susac syndrome. The authors reverse transcribed about 0.5 to 1 ug RNA with random hexamers. The immunoSEQ assay covered 54 Vbeta and 13 Jbeta segments for CDR3. TCRdb re-derived calls from the immunoSEQ multiplex PCR reads in MiXCR, one entry per CDR3 protein. The sample gives 150,000 to 200,000 distinct CDR3 sequences, roughly 94% of which show up once; roughly 0.11% is in the top ten. The specimen sequenced was CD4+ T cells from PBMCs. The TCR originated in a human donor with Susac syndrome.

CDR3 in amino acids: CASSLQGGYGYTF. The DNA for the CDR3 is TGTGCCAGCAGTCTACAGGGAGGCTATGGCTACACCTTC. The chain has TRBV6-2 or TRBV6-3 and TRBJ1-2; D possibly corresponds to TRBD1 (6 bases). The length of the CDR3 is 13 residues. Germline V gene data show CDR1 as MNHEY and CDR2 as SVGEGT. With 5 bases removed from V and 4 bases from J, the gap between germline ends came to 11 bases.